This TCR beta chain was sequenced for a study of memory CD4+ T cells and cytomegalovirus serostatus. General observations from the study: Of 150 to 200 reported CMV TCRbeta sequences, about 70 were found in memory CD4+ repertoires.

This clone showed up just once. Antigen specificity is unknown. The sort gate was single viable CD3+CD4+CD8-CD45RO+ cells for memory CD4+ T cells. Serum IgG to CMV pp150, pp28, p38 and p52 defined serostatus. Authors' data handling: After removing out-of-frame reads, 2,204,828 distinct TCRbeta sequences remained. Only in-frame clones appear in the TCRdb table, and some are missing; sequencing was by immunoSEQ multiplex PCR. The V and J calls and clone size are taken from that table; D and trimming were inferred from the DNA. Of tens of thousands of clones in the sample, roughly 83% are singletons; the top ten hold 0.9% to 1.2%. Between the trimmed V and J ends, which lost 7 bases and 1 base, there was a span of 14 bases. The CDR3 contains 15 residues. The germline V gene has CDR1 SGHVS and CDR2 FNYEAQ.

Specimen: memory CD4+ T cells from blood. This receptor was obtained from an adult in good health and CMV-seronegative. The chain joins TRBV7-6 to TRBJ1-5; tentative D call: TRBD1 (5 bases). CDR3 coding DNA: TGTGCCAGCACCCCGGGACGGGGAAGCAATCAGCCCCAGCATTTT. Translated: CASTPGRGSNQPQHF.